The 25 T cell receptor beta chains presented below share a single source sample, sequenced in a study of cytomegalovirus exposure and HLA in healthy donors. The PCR used 60 Vbeta and 13 Jbeta primers. Sequenced by immunoSEQ multiplex PCR; TCRdb stores in-frame clones only, minus some. In the table there are 200,000 to 250,000 clones, about 78% of which are singletons. Sequencing used PBMCs. The origin of the receptors is a male donor in good health and CMV-seronegative.

This clone was counted a few times. The chain employs TRBV4-1 and TRBJ2-7, with D maybe TRBD2 (6 bases). CDR1 MGHRA and CDR2 YSYEKL come from the germline V gene. The CDR3 covers 15 residues. V gave up 5 bases and J gave up 0 bases, with 14 bases separating them. CDR3 nucleotide sequence: TGCGCCAGCAGCTACCGTAGCGGTGGCTCCTACGAGCAGTACTTC. Its protein is CASSYRSGGSYEQYF.

This clone was seen only a few times. The V call is TRBV6-1, the J call TRBJ2-7; 11 bases are shared with TRBD2. The CDR3 is 14 residues long. Trimming took 2 bases from V and 6 from J; bases not matched to a gene: 3. Germline CDR1 and CDR2: MNHNS and SASEGT. The CDR3 DNA reads as TGTGCCAGCAGTGAACTAGCGGGAGGTGGCGAGCAGTACTTC. Translation gives CASSELAGGGEQYF.

The chain links TRBV10-3 to TRBJ2-1; TRBD1 aligns across 8 bases. V shed 3 bases and J 5 bases; nucleotides not matched to a gene: 3. Germline loops: CDR1 ENHRY, CDR2 SYGVKD. The CDR3 spans 14 residues. CDR3 residues: CAISESDRDNEQFF. Here the CDR3 DNA reads TGTGCCATCAGTGAATCGGACAGGGACAATGAGCAGTTCTTC.

This clone has just a few counts. V usage is TRBV28 and J usage is TRBJ1-3, with unresolved D. The CDR3 totals 14 residues. V lost 2 bases and J lost 1, with 6 bases in between. Germline V gene data show CDR1 as MDHEN and CDR2 as SYDVKM. CDR3 nucleotide sequence: TGTGCCAGCAGTTTAGCGGGGTCTGGAAACACCATATATTTT. Protein: CASSLAGSGNTIYF.

The V call is TRBV2, the J call TRBJ2-5; 7 bases are a match to TRBD1. Gene TRBJ2-7 matches the end of the DNA better, so the J call may be wrong. The CDR3 extends over 14 amino acids. Germline-derived CDR1 and CDR2 are SNHLY and FYNNEI. DNA of the CDR3: TGTGCCAGCAGTGCCAGACAGGGCCCCTACGAGCAGTACTTC. Protein product: CASSARQGPYEQYF.

As concerns this clone: Sequence at one end of the junction differs from germline and may be a read error. This rearrangement joins TRBV7-9 to TRBJ2-5; D possibly corresponds to TRBD2 (5 bases). The CDR3 length is 15 residues. In germline, CDR1 is SEHNR, CDR2 FQNEAQ (reference sequence). CDR3 DNA sequence: TGTTCCAGCAGCTTAGGTGGGGAGAGGGCGGAGACCCAGTACTTC. It codes for CSSSLGGERAETQYF.

The chain uses TRBV7-2 and TRBJ2-7; the D gene is possibly TRBD2 (6 bases). The CDR3 runs to 12 residues. Germline V gene lookup returns CDR1 SGHTA and CDR2 FQGNSA. V lost 7 bases, J lost 3 bases, and 10 bases lay in between. CDR3 region: CASTRDFYEQYF. CDR3 DNA sequence: TGTGCCAGCACCCGGGACTTCTACGAGCAGTACTTC.

The chain uses TRBV9 and TRBJ2-3; the D is unclear. Between the trimmed V and J ends, which lost 2 bases and 6 bases, there was a span of 10 bases. CDR3 length: 13 amino acids. Germline CDR1 reads SGDLS; CDR2 reads YYNGEE. CDR3 amino acids: CASSVGSWDTQYF. The DNA of the CDR3 is TGTGCCAGCAGCGTTGGTAGCTGGGATACGCAGTATTTT.

The chain is built from TRBV6-1 and TRBJ2-5; D might be TRBD1 (5 bases). Gene TRBJ2-7 matches the end of the DNA better, so the J call may be wrong. The V gene's germline CDR1 is MNHNS and CDR2 SASEGT. CDR3 size: 12 residues. Written as DNA, the CDR3 is TGTGCCAGCAGTGAACAGGGCTACGAGCAGTACTTC. Its protein product is CASSEQGYEQYF.

The CDR3 protein is CASSELGPGVKNIQYF. In DNA, the CDR3 is TGTGCCAGCAGTGAACTGGGGCCGGGGGTCAAAAACATTCAGTACTTC. This chain joins TRBV6-1 and TRBJ2-4, with a possible D match to TRBD2 (6 bases). The V gene's germline CDR1 is MNHNS and CDR2 SASEGT. This CDR3 spans 16 amino acids. The germline V and J ends were trimmed by 2 bases and 3 bases, with 14 bases remaining between them.

The chain recombines TRBV5-1 with TRBJ2-3; 9 positions agree with TRBD1. The germline V gene has CDR1 SGHRS and CDR2 YFSETQ. This CDR3 has 15 residues. J lost 3 bases, V lost 4 bases, and 6 bases had no gene match. CDR3 sequence (DNA): TGCGCCAGCAGCCAGGGGACAGGGAAAACAGATACGCAGTATTTT. It yields the protein CASSQGTGKTDTQYF.

The chain employs TRBV25-1 and TRBJ2-3, with 9 bases that match TRBD1. This CDR3 contains 15 residues. With 6 bases clipped from V and 5 bases from J, the junction kept 9 bases outside the gene matches. The germline V gene has CDR1 MGHDK and CDR2 SYGVNS. The CDR3 loop reads CASSLTGGSEDTQYF. The CDR3 nucleotides read TGTGCCAGCAGCTTGACAGGGGGATCGGAAGATACGCAGTATTTT.

This chain connects TRBV7-8 to TRBJ1-2; possible D gene TRBD1, 5 bases. CDR1 and CDR2 from the germline V gene are SGHVS and FQNEAQ. Trimming shortened V by 0 bases and J by 0 bases, and 17 bases separated the two germline ends. There are 18 residues in the CDR3. The CDR3 sequence: CASSLARGGQGSNYGYTF. DNA for the CDR3: TGTGCCAGCAGCTTAGCGCGGGGTGGGCAGGGATCTAACTATGGCTACACCTTC.

There are a few counts of this clone. The genes are TRBV10-3 and TRBJ2-2, with 7 positions matching TRBD2. The J segment lost 1 base and the V segment lost 7 bases, leaving 6 bases of the junction unmatched. This CDR3 has 15 amino acids. The germline V gene has CDR1 ENHRY and CDR2 SYGVKD. The CDR3 loop reads CAIKAGLENTGELFF. DNA of the CDR3: TGTGCCATCAAAGCGGGACTGGAGAACACCGGGGAGCTGTTTTTT.

The rearrangement uses TRBV28 and TRBJ1-4, with a weak D call TRBD1 (6 bases). The V and J ends lost 5 bases and 1 base respectively, with 17 bases between them. The CDR3 sequence is 17 residues long. CDR1 and CDR2 from the germline V gene are MDHEN and SYDVKM. The CDR3, as DNA: TGTGCCAGCAGTCTCCCTCAGGGAGGGGGAACTAATGAAAAACTGTTTTTT. Amino acid sequence: CASSLPQGGGTNEKLFF.

The rearrangement joins TRBV19 to TRBJ1-5; TRBD1 agrees at 7 bases. The CDR3 runs to 13 residues. Unmatched junction bases numbered 4, after V lost 4 bases and J lost 7 bases. Germline CDR1 reads LNHDA; CDR2 reads SQIVND (reference sequence). CDR3 amino acids: CASSTRQGQPQHF. The CDR3, as DNA: TGTGCCAGTAGTACTCGACAGGGCCAGCCCCAGCATTTT.

The chain carries TRBV2 and TRBJ2-6; the match to TRBD1 covers 9 bases. Germline-derived CDR1 and CDR2 are SNHLY and FYNNEI. V was pared by 7 bases and J by 4 bases, with 11 bases of the junction left unmatched. The CDR3 is 17 residues long. DNA of the CDR3: TGTGCCAGCACATTGAGAGGACAGGGGTCCGGGGCCAACGTCCTGACTTTC. As protein: CASTLRGQGSGANVLTF.

V gene TRBV6-1 combines with J gene TRBJ2-1, with D possibly being TRBD2 (5 bases). Per germline, CDR1 MNHNS and CDR2 SASEGT. The CDR3 spans 15 residues. Trimming left V 4 bases short and J 2 bases short, with 12 bases between. CDR3 loop: CASSARLPTYNEQFF. The DNA of the CDR3 is TGTGCCAGCAGTGCGCGACTACCCACCTACAATGAGCAGTTCTTC.

CDR3 nucleotide sequence: TGTGCCAGCAGCCAAGACAGGGGAGGCCAAGAGACCCAGTACTTC. It is translated as CASSQDRGGQETQYF. The rearrangement uses TRBV2 and TRBJ2-5, with 8 bases identical to TRBD1. The CDR3 runs to 15 residues. In germline, CDR1 is SNHLY, CDR2 FYNNEI. V trimming: 6 bases; J trimming: 1 base; junction bases outside the gene matches: 7.

There are a few counts of this clone. The chain links TRBV29-1 to TRBJ2-6; 8 bases map to TRBD1. J gave up 2 bases and V 7 bases, and 4 bases lay outside the gene matches. This CDR3 is 14 amino acids long. Germline V lookup: CDR1 SQVTM, CDR2 ANQGSEA. CDR3 in DNA: TGCAGCGGAATGACAGGGGCTGGGGCCAACGTCCTGACTTTC. Its protein is CSGMTGAGANVLTF.

V and J are TRBV23-1 and TRBJ2-7; D is perhaps TRBD2 (6 bases). TRBV23-1 carries the ORF label, with uncertain function. V lost 3 bases and J lost 2, with 14 bases in between. CDR3 length: 15 amino acids. CDR3 in DNA: TGCGCCAGCAGTCACAACGGGACTGGCCCCTACGAGCAGTACTTC. It translates to CASSHNGTGPYEQYF.

This clone was counted a few times. The chain combines TRBV6-5 with TRBJ1-6; 7 nucleotides agree with TRBD1. Germline V gives CDR1 MNHEY, CDR2 SVGAGI. This CDR3 comprises 16 residues. With 4 bases clipped from V and 6 bases from J, the junction kept 9 bases outside the gene matches. The CDR3 region has the DNA TGTGCCAGCAGTTGGGGGCGGGACAGACTTAATTCACCCCTCCACTTT. This translates into CASSWGRDRLNSPLHF.

V is TRBV9 and J is TRBJ1-5; 7 nucleotides line up with TRBD1. Germline trimming cut 3 bases from V and 5 bases from J; bases unmatched to any gene: 5. Germline assignment: CDR1 SGDLS and CDR2 YYNGEE. The CDR3 runs 14 residues. The CDR3 loop reads CASSAGQTDQPQHF. The CDR3 DNA follows: TGTGCCAGCAGCGCGGGACAGACCGATCAGCCCCAGCATTTT.

V gene TRBV20-1 combines with J gene TRBJ1-6, with a possible D match to TRBD1 (5 bases). V was cut by 6 bases and J by 9 bases, with 9 bases left in between. CDR1 DFQATT and CDR2 SNEGSKA come from the germline V gene (reference sequence). This CDR3 has 11 residues. The CDR3 sequence: CSASRGSPLHF. CDR3 coding DNA: TGCAGTGCCTCAAGGGGTTCACCCCTCCACTTT.

V is TRBV5-6 and J is TRBJ2-2; 12 nucleotides align to TRBD2. Germline V lookup: CDR1 SGHDT, CDR2 YYEEEE. V lost 0 bases and J lost 2; bases outside the gene matches: 5. The CDR3 extends over 18 amino acids. In DNA, the CDR3 is TGTGCCAGCAGCTTGGGAGGACTAGCGGGATTTAACACCGGGGAGCTGTTTTTT. Its protein is CASSLGGLAGFNTGELFF.